The rows below give T cell receptor delta chains drawn from one sample of a study of Vδ1+ human thymocytes. TCRdb processed the multiplex PCR reads again with the CATT caller. This repertoire shows 70,000 or so delta-chain clones, around 35% found once; its top ten account for about 0.24%. Specimen: Vdelta1+ gamma-delta thymocytes from the thymus. These receptors all come from a boy under two years old who had congenital heart surgery. CDR3s include the opening cysteine and the closing phenylalanine or tryptophan. Each record gives: J gene, V gene, CDR3 protein.

j_call: TRDJ1
v_call: TRDV1
cdr3_aa: CALGESIRSYWGTDKLIF

j_call: TRDJ1
v_call: TRDV1
cdr3_aa: CALREGILPTPVLCDKLIF

j_call: TRDJ1
v_call: TRDV1
cdr3_aa: CALGDHLPNPRLRGCTDKLIF

j_call: TRDJ1
v_call: TRDV1
cdr3_aa: CALGELVLGVLYTDKLIF

j_call: TRDJ1
v_call: TRDV1
cdr3_aa: CALGELVLPTHWGISPPYTDKLIF

j_call: TRDJ1
v_call: TRDV1
cdr3_aa: CALLTLIRTGGGYTDKLIF

j_call: TRDJ1
v_call: TRDV2
cdr3_aa: CACATRLGDTPLKLIF

j_call: TRDJ1
v_call: TRDV1
cdr3_aa: CALGELFLRPTGGYGQYTDKLIF

j_call: TRDJ1
v_call: TRDV1
cdr3_aa: CALGYLPWGIPRGTYTDKLIF

j_call: TRDJ1
v_call: TRDV1
cdr3_aa: CALGEMPFFYAGGPMYTDKLIF